Below, one T cell receptor (beta chain) is given with its context. Trimming cost V 2 bases and J 6 bases, with 23 bases left between them. Germline V CDR1 and CDR2: MGHRA, YSYEKL. The CDR3 extends over 18 amino acids. Clones were read by immunoSEQ multiplex PCR, and TCRdb kept only the in-frame ones, dropping some. The table includes 55,000 to 65,000 clones, 77% detected once. This entry belongs to a study of OX40 agonist ivuxolimab in advanced cancers. Sequencing used CD4+ or CD8+ T cells sorted from blood, obtained in a trial of the OX40 agonist ivuxolimab. The receptor's source is an adult with an advanced solid tumor such as melanoma, head and neck, liver or kidney cancer. The chain couples TRBV4-1 to TRBJ2-1; the D gene is possibly TRBD2 (7 bases). CDR3: CASSQLLLGRGGGNEQFF. The CDR3 bases are TGCGCCAGCAGCCAATTGTTATTGGGGAGAGGGGGGGGCAATGAGCAGTTCTTC.